This T cell receptor beta chain was identified during a study of blood T cell repertoires in COVID-19. Study-level background: Material from acute and convalescent COVID-19 was sourced from the United States, Italy and Spain.

In the original processing: Amplification from reference gene primers served as the basis for estimated nucleated cell counts. Some clones are missing from TCRdb's copy, which holds only in-frame ones; the method was immunoSEQ multiplex PCR. V, J and clone size were drawn from that table, and D and trimming were deduced from the DNA. The sample has around 170,000 clones; 80% to 90% are singletons. The source of this sequence is a young man with active or convalescent COVID-19. Sequencing was done on a sample of peripheral blood.

Here the CDR3 reads CASSNSPPGDTEAFF. Written as DNA, the CDR3 is TGTGCCAGTAGCAACAGCCCCCCGGGGGACACTGAAGCTTTCTTT. The chain joins TRBV19 to TRBJ1-1; perhaps TRBD1 as D (5 bases). This CDR3 has 15 residues. Germline values: CDR1 LNHDA, CDR2 SQIVND (reference sequence). The V end lost 6 bases, the J end lost 3 bases, and 17 bases lay between the germline ends.